These 14 T cell receptor beta chains were all obtained from the same sample, sequenced in a study of resident and recirculating memory T cells in vitiligo. Sequencing used immunoSEQ multiplex PCR; TCRdb keeps in-frame clones, though not all of them. This table has around 78,000 clones, about 91% appearing once. Specimen: blood. The receptors originated from a male donor with vitiligo.

The rearrangement joins TRBV4-3 to TRBJ2-5; the D gene is possibly TRBD2 (6 bases). The germline CDR1 and CDR2 sequences are LGHNA and YSLEER. This CDR3 is 16 amino acids long. Trimming shortened V by 0 bases and J by 4 bases, and 15 bases separated the two germline ends. The CDR3 bases are TGCGCCAGCAGCCAAGAACGCGGGGATGTGGGAGAGACCCAGTACTTC. Translation gives CASSQERGDVGETQYF.

This rearrangement joins TRBV11-2 to TRBJ2-4; a possible D gene is TRBD2 (6 bases). The CDR3 spans 14 residues. CDR1 is SGHAT, CDR2 FQNNGV, per germline. The V gene lost 5 bases and the J gene lost 8 bases, with 16 bases spanning the gap. The CDR3 sequence: CASSPIPGTYIQYF. The CDR3, as DNA: TGTGCCAGCAGCCCCATCCCAGGGACTTACATTCAGTACTTC.

The rearrangement joins TRBV7-7 to TRBJ2-5, with a tentative D call TRBD2 (6 bases). Trimming took 5 bases from V and 5 from J, leaving 12 bases between them. The CDR3 extends over 13 amino acids. Germline CDR1 SSHAT, CDR2 FNYEAQ (reference sequence). This CDR3 reads CASSRRDSETQYF. CDR3 bases: TGTGCCAGCAGCCGGAGGGACTCTGAGACCCAGTACTTC.

The rearrangement joins TRBV5-6 to TRBJ1-2; D remains unclear. The CDR3 is made up of 12 amino acids. Between the trimmed V and J ends, which lost 4 bases and 2 bases, there was a span of 6 bases. Germline values: CDR1 SGHDT, CDR2 YYEEEE. The chain's CDR3 is CASSRGNYGYTF. In DNA, the CDR3 is TGTGCCAGCAGCCGGGGAAACTATGGCTACACCTTC. Filled out from reference TRBV5-6 and TRBJ1-2, the complete variable domain reads DAGVTQSPTHLIKTRGQQVTLRCSPKSGHDTVSWYQQALGQGPQFIFQYYEEEERQRGNFPDRFSGHQFPNYSSELNVNALLLGDSALYLCASSRGNYGYTFGSGTRLTVV.

The V call is TRBV10-3, the J call TRBJ2-1, with a possible D match to TRBD1 (6 bases). CDR1 and CDR2 from the germline V gene are ENHRY and SYGVKD. Trimming took 7 bases from V and 9 from J, leaving 19 bases between them. This CDR3 is 14 amino acids long. For the CDR3, the DNA is TGTGCCATCAACTACAGGGAATCTCGGGTTGAGCAGTTCTTC. Translation: CAINYRESRVEQFF.

The genes are TRBV7-2 and TRBJ2-7; 11 bases map to TRBD2. The CDR3 extends over 16 amino acids. V was pared by 5 bases and J by 3 bases, with 9 bases of the junction left unmatched. Germline CDR1 SGHTA, CDR2 FQGNSA. CDR3 amino acids: CASSLSGTSGRYEQYF. The CDR3 nucleotides are TGTGCCAGCAGCCTTTCCGGGACTAGCGGTCGCTACGAGCAGTACTTC.

The chain employs TRBV18 and TRBJ2-3, with 10 bases that match TRBD2. Germline trimming cut 5 bases from V and 4 bases from J; bases unmatched to any gene: 3. CDR3 size: 14 residues. The V gene's germline CDR1 is KGHSH and CDR2 LQKENI. The CDR3, as DNA: TGTGCCAGCTCAGCGGGACTAGCGCCAGATACGCAGTATTTT. The encoded protein is CASSAGLAPDTQYF.

The rearrangement joins TRBV7-2 to TRBJ2-1; 9 nucleotides match TRBD2. The CDR3 has 17 residues. V was pared by 3 bases and J by 8 bases, with 14 bases of the junction left unmatched. Germline CDR1 is SGHTA and CDR2 is FQGNSA. The CDR3: CASSLIHAGGPSHEQFF. The CDR3 nucleotides read TGTGCCAGCAGCTTGATTCACGCGGGAGGGCCATCCCATGAGCAGTTCTTC.

The chain combines TRBV6-5 with TRBJ1-2; D gene unclear. V was clipped by 0 bases and J by 8 bases, with 19 bases between them. CDR1 and CDR2 from the germline V gene are MNHEY and SVGAGI. The CDR3 is 16 residues long. The CDR3 coding sequence is TGTGCCAGCAGTTACTCGCCGGGGAGACACTTGGGGGGCTACACCTTC. Translated, it gives CASSYSPGRHLGGYTF.

This chain links TRBV11-2 with TRBJ2-7, with a possible D match to TRBD2 (6 bases). This CDR3 spans 15 amino acids. V gave up 5 bases and J gave up 2 bases, with 16 bases separating them. From germline, CDR1 is SGHAT and CDR2 FQNNGV. CDR3 residues: CASSPLRGKPYEQYF. CDR3 coding DNA: TGTGCCAGCAGCCCCCTCCGGGGGAAGCCCTACGAGCAGTACTTC.

The chain joins TRBV7-9 to TRBJ2-1, with D perhaps TRBD2 (5 bases). CDR1 is SEHNR and CDR2 is FQNEAQ in the germline V gene (reference sequence). The V end lost 6 bases, the J end lost 5 bases, and 8 bases lay between the germline ends. The CDR3 runs 12 residues. The CDR3 spells CASSRDNNEQFF. The CDR3 DNA reads TGTGCCAGCAGTCGGGATAACAATGAGCAGTTCTTC.

The chain links TRBV4-1 to TRBJ2-1; TRBD2 might be the D (5 bases). The germline gives CDR1 MGHRA, CDR2 YSYEKL. V was trimmed by 4 bases and J by 7 bases, leaving 17 bases between them. This CDR3 contains 15 residues. CDR3 loop: CASSRGPLRKNEQFF. The CDR3 nucleotides are TGCGCCAGCAGCCGAGGGCCATTGAGGAAAAATGAGCAGTTCTTC.

The chain links TRBV30 to TRBJ2-5; a possible D gene is TRBD1 (5 bases). Germline CDR1 reads GTSNPN; CDR2 reads SVGIG (reference sequence). Trimming pared 4 bases from V and 5 bases from J, leaving 17 bases between. This CDR3 has 14 amino acids. The CDR3 protein is CAWNSPRGWETQYF. The CDR3 region has the DNA TGTGCCTGGAATAGCCCTAGGGGTTGGGAGACCCAGTACTTC.

This clone was observed a single time. The chain carries TRBV19 and TRBJ2-7, with D possibly matching TRBD2 (6 bases). The length of the CDR3 is 12 residues. CDR1 LNHDA and CDR2 SQIVND come from the germline V gene (reference sequence). The V end was cut by 6 bases, the J end by 4 bases, with 10 bases between. The CDR3 nucleotides read TGTGCCAGTAGCGGGAGTGGGTACGAGCAGTACTTC. The encoded protein is CASSGSGYEQYF.